The T cell receptor (beta chain) under discussion was sequenced for a study of human T cells and chemical hapten exposure. The time point denotes: pre-sensitization, week 0. Treatment in this sample: therapeutic diphenylcyclopropenone sensitization with weekly scalp DPC. Total RNA extraction was carried out from unfractionated whole blood. The germline V gene encodes CDR1 WSHSY and CDR2 SAAADI. The junction had 10 bases not matched to a gene; V was cut back by 7 bases and J by 3 bases. This CDR3 spans 16 amino acids. The table lists this clonotype with many counts. TCRdb ran MiXCR on the RACE reads and lists one entry per CDR3 protein. In the table there are 250,000 or so distinct CDR3 sequences, 8.6% of which are singletons.

The chain links TRBV10-2 to TRBJ2-2; the match to TRBD1 covers 8 bases. This specimen was whole blood, taken in connection with sensitization to the hapten diphenylcyclopropenone (DPC). The clonotype was recovered from a woman in her 40s with alopecia areata. Some clones in this sample may be carry-over from other donors' samples. The CDR3: CASKISGGLHTGELFF. CDR3 DNA: TGCGCCAGCAAAATTTCAGGGGGCCTGCACACCGGGGAGCTGTTTTTT.